The rows below give T cell receptor beta chains drawn from one sample of a study of blood T cell repertoires in COVID-19. TCRdb keeps only in-frame clones here, not all; method: immunoSEQ multiplex PCR. Of around 130,000 clones in the sample, about 85% are singletons; the top ten hold about 9.6%. The specimen was peripheral blood. Receptors originate from a man in his forties with active or convalescent COVID-19. The CDR3 runs from the conserved cysteine through the conserved F or W. A D gene is named only where the DNA matches it firmly. Size values are once, few and many counts, or a class for expanded clones, and some rows have none.

v_gene	len	d_gene	j_gene	abundance	CDR3aa	CDR3nt
TRBV5-1	15	NA	TRBJ1-2	few	CASSFGAGIRDGYTF	TGCGCCAGCAGCTTTGGGGCAGGAATAAGAGATGGCTACACCTTC
TRBV25-1	13	TRBD1	TRBJ1-1	NA	CASSRQGRTEAFF	TGTGCCAGCAGCCGACAGGGGCGCACTGAAGCTTTCTTT
TRBV3-1/TRBV3-2	15	TRBD1	TRBJ1-6	NA	CASSQGNRGHSPLHF	TGTGCCAGCAGCCAAGGGAACAGGGGTCATTCACCCCTCCACTTT
TRBV6-6	14	NA	TRBJ1-2	NA	CASSYRGTLGGYTF	TGTGCCAGCAGTTACAGGGGAACCTTAGGGGGCTACACCTTC
TRBV6-6	15	NA	TRBJ1-6	NA	CASSPHRTGDSPLHF	TGTGCCAGCAGCCCACACCGGACCGGGGATTCACCCCTCCACTTT
TRBV5-1	14	NA	TRBJ1-4	NA	CASSLQGTNEKLFF	TGCGCCAGCAGCTTGCAGGGGACTAATGAAAAACTGTTTTTT
TRBV11-2	16	TRBD1	TRBJ1-1	NA	CASSSRQGLDHTEAFF	TGTGCCAGCAGCTCGAGACAGGGACTCGATCACACTGAAGCTTTCTTT
TRBV6-5	14	TRBD1	TRBJ1-6	NA	CASTRQGIYSPLHF	TGTGCCAGCACGAGACAGGGAATTTATTCACCCCTCCACTTT
TRBV6-2/TRBV6-3	16	NA	TRBJ1-3	few	CASSYSQGNTGNTIYF	TGTGCCAGCAGTTACTCCCAGGGAAATACTGGAAACACCATATATTTT
TRBV27	14	NA	TRBJ1-5	NA	CASSSNRVNQPQHF	TGTGCCAGCAGTTCTAACAGGGTTAATCAGCCCCAGCATTTT
TRBV18	15	NA	TRBJ1-4	NA	CASSPPQARGEKLFF	TGTGCCAGCTCACCACCCCAGGCTAGGGGTGAAAAACTGTTTTTT
TRBV30	10	NA	TRBJ1-2	NA	CAEGPYGYTF	TGTGCCGAGGGCCCCTATGGCTACACCTTC
TRBV5-6	12	NA	TRBJ2-7	NA	CASSRVFAEQYF	TGTGCCAGCAGCCGCGTCTTTGCCGAGCAGTACTTC
TRBV7-3	13	NA	TRBJ1-1	once	CASSSTVNTEAFF	TGTGCCAGCAGCTCCACAGTAAACACTGAAGCTTTCTTT
TRBV20-1	18	NA	TRBJ2-7	once	CSASPPRVGLQISYEQYF	TGCAGTGCTAGTCCCCCCAGAGTGGGACTCCAAATCTCCTACGAGCAGTACTTC
TRBV5-4	16	NA	TRBJ2-3	NA	CASSLRRGVVTDTQYF	TGTGCCAGCAGCTTGCGGCGGGGTGTGGTCACAGATACGCAGTATTTT
TRBV18	14	NA	TRBJ2-4	NA	CASSPPRQENIQYF	TGTGCCAGCTCACCACCGCGACAAGAAAACATTCAGTACTTC
TRBV7-9	15	TRBD1	TRBJ2-5	NA	CASSRPTGVGETQYF	TGTGCCAGCAGCCGTCCTACAGGGGTGGGGGAGACCCAGTACTTC
TRBV18	15	NA	TRBJ2-1	NA	CASSPPLAGDHEQFF	TGTGCCAGCTCACCACCGTTGGCAGGTGACCATGAGCAGTTCTTC
TRBV6-5	15	NA	TRBJ2-3	few	CASKIYGTSTDTQYF	TGTGCCAGCAAAATCTACGGGACTAGCACAGATACGCAGTATTTT
TRBV18	15	NA	TRBJ2-2	NA	CASSRRGLGGGELFF	TGTGCCAGCTCACGGCGGGGCCTAGGCGGCGGGGAGCTGTTTTTT
TRBV6-1	18	TRBD2	TRBJ2-1	NA	CASSGGLAGSSSYNEQFF	TGTGCCAGCAGTGGGGGACTAGCGGGTTCGAGCTCCTACAATGAGCAGTTCTTC
TRBV4-2	17	NA	TRBJ1-2	NA	CASSLFKVSGAGYGYTF	TGTGCCAGCAGCCTATTCAAAGTTTCCGGGGCGGGGTATGGCTACACCTTC
TRBV11-2	13	TRBD2	TRBJ2-5	NA	CASSHGLGETQYF	TGTGCCAGCAGCCACGGACTAGGGGAGACCCAGTACTTC
TRBV5-6	14	TRBD1	TRBJ1-6	NA	CASRTGTGNSPLHF	TGTGCCAGCAGAACCGGGACAGGGAACTCACCCCTCCACTTT
TRBV19	12	NA	TRBJ1-1	NA	CASPDRKGKAFF	TGTGCCAGTCCTGACAGGAAAGGAAAAGCTTTCTTT
TRBV5-4	13	NA	TRBJ2-5	NA	CASKNRSQETQYF	TGTGCCAGCAAAAATCGCAGCCAAGAGACCCAGTACTTC
TRBV6-2/TRBV6-3	13	NA	TRBJ2-7	NA	CASSFVRGYEQYF	TGTGCCAGCAGTTTTGTTAGGGGCTACGAGCAGTACTTC
TRBV11-1	15	NA	TRBJ1-1	NA	CASSLGGGANTEAFF	TGTGCCAGCAGCTTAGGTGGGGGGGCGAACACTGAAGCTTTCTTT
TRBV5-1	17	NA	TRBJ1-4	many	CASSLAVATREWEKLFF	TGCGCCAGCAGCTTGGCGGTTGCAACACGGGAGTGGGAAAAACTGTTTTTT
TRBV11-2	14	NA	TRBJ2-7	NA	CASSYPGKSYEQYF	TGTGCCAGCAGCTACCCAGGGAAATCCTACGAGCAGTACTTC
TRBV19	15	NA	TRBJ1-6	NA	CASSIGRGADSPLHF	TGTGCCAGTAGTATCGGGAGGGGGGCGGACTCACCCCTCCACTTT
TRBV4-1	18	TRBD1	TRBJ2-6	NA	CASSQGTGASSGANVLTF	TGCGCCAGCAGCCAAGGGACAGGGGCCAGTTCTGGGGCCAACGTCCTGACTTTC
TRBV19	13	TRBD1	TRBJ1-6	NA	CASGDRAFTALHF	TGTGCCAGTGGGGACAGGGCCTTCACCGCCCTCCACTTT
TRBV7-9	18	TRBD2	TRBJ2-3	NA	CASSYPVPAGDTTDTQYF	TGTGCCAGCAGCTACCCTGTCCCAGCGGGGGATACCACAGATACGCAGTATTTT
TRBV3-1/TRBV3-2	15	NA	TRBJ2-1	NA	CASSQGEQGRHEQFF	TGTGCCAGCAGCCAAGGGGAACAGGGTCGGCATGAGCAGTTCTTC
TRBV9	17	TRBD2	TRBJ2-5	NA	CASSVGGRTRVQETQYF	TGTGCCAGCAGCGTAGGTGGGCGGACTAGAGTACAAGAGACCCAGTACTTC
TRBV11-3	11	NA	TRBJ2-3	NA	CASSRGDTQYF	TGTGCCAGCAGCCGGGGGGATACGCAGTATTTT
TRBV19	14	NA	TRBJ1-1	few	CASSTQGSGTEAFF	TGTGCCAGTAGTACCCAGGGGAGTGGAACTGAAGCTTTCTTT
TRBV5-4	15	NA	TRBJ1-2	few	CASSPEHGLGLGYTF	TGTGCCAGCAGCCCCGAACATGGGCTGGGGCTTGGCTACACCTTC
TRBV6-1	20	NA	TRBJ2-6	NA	CASSEGLGDTFFSGANVLTF	TGTGCCAGCAGTGAGGGATTAGGGGACACCTTTTTCTCTGGGGCCAACGTCCTGACTTTC
TRBV7-9	14	NA	TRBJ1-5	NA	CASSLEFTKQPQHF	TGTGCCAGCAGCTTAGAGTTCACAAAGCAGCCCCAGCATTTT
TRBV7-6	16	TRBD1	TRBJ2-5	NA	CASSLGTGGFGETQYF	TGTGCCAGCAGCTTAGGGACAGGGGGCTTCGGGGAGACCCAGTACTTC
TRBV29-1	18	TRBD1	TRBJ1-3	once	CSVATPGTGTDSGNTIYF	TGCAGCGTTGCGACCCCCGGGACAGGAACTGACTCTGGAAACACCATATATTTT
TRBV6-4	12	NA	TRBJ1-6	NA	CASSAPNSPLHF	TGTGCCAGCAGCGCGCCTAATTCACCCCTCCACTTT
TRBV6-2/TRBV6-3	18	TRBD1	TRBJ2-6	NA	CASSTQGALLVGANVLTF	TGTGCCAGCAGTACACAGGGGGCACTTTTAGTTGGGGCCAACGTCCTGACTTTC
TRBV4-1	18	TRBD1	TRBJ2-6	NA	CASSQEASGGAGANVLTF	TGCGCCAGCAGCCAAGAGGCCTCAGGGGGCGCTGGGGCCAACGTCCTGACTTTC
TRBV21-1	16	NA	TRBJ1-2	NA	CASSKVRQGDTYGYTF	TGTGCCAGCAGCAAAGTCCGGCAGGGGGATACCTATGGCTACACCTTC
TRBV2	14	NA	TRBJ1-1	NA	CASSGEGLNTEAFF	TGTGCCAGCAGTGGGGAGGGACTGAACACTGAAGCTTTCTTT
TRBV6-2/TRBV6-3	14	NA	TRBJ2-2	few	CASSYRDRTGELFF	TGTGCCAGCAGTTACCGTGACAGGACCGGGGAGCTGTTTTTT
TRBV7-9	13	NA	TRBJ1-5	NA	CASSLQGAQPQHF	TGTGCCAGCAGTCTACAGGGAGCCCAGCCCCAGCATTTT
TRBV2	14	TRBD1	TRBJ1-2	NA	CASRPDRANYGYTF	TGTGCCAGCAGGCCGGACAGGGCTAACTATGGCTACACCTTC
TRBV18	16	NA	TRBJ2-4	NA	CASSPPDRVQGNIQYF	TGTGCCAGCTCACCACCGGATAGGGTCCAGGGAAACATTCAGTACTTC